This T cell receptor beta chain was sequenced in a study of Ad26.COV2.S vaccination and SARS-CoV-2 variants. Using immunoSEQ multiplex PCR, the repertoire was profiled, and TCRdb retains in-frame clones only, with some absent. The sample has approximately 350,000 clones, about 80% seen once. Regarding treatment: roughly 18 received Ad26.COV2.S at low or high dose, single or two shots; several received placebo; per-sample allocation not given. Sample collection was performed on day 63 after the first vaccine or placebo injection. Wuhan-strain SARS-CoV-2 spike was expressed by the Ad26 vector that made up the vaccine. The CDR3 has 13 amino acids. V gave up 6 bases and J gave up 9 bases; unmatched junction bases: 7. Germline CDR1 and CDR2: SNHLY and FYNNEI. As to this clone: The target antigen is unknown.

Points from the study as a whole: Spike-specific TCR breadth was greater in vaccine than placebo recipients. Reportedly, spike-specific CD8+ and CD4+ T cell responses achieved substantial breadth once vaccination had taken place.

The source was peripheral blood, collected in a trial of Ad26.COV2.S vaccine versus placebo. The chain links TRBV2 to TRBJ2-1, with 8 bases matching TRBD1. The source is a person aged 18-60 years who received the Ad26.COV2.S COVID-19 vaccine or a placebo. In DNA, the CDR3 is TGTGCCAGCAGGATACTCGGACAGGGTGAGCAGTTCTTC. Encoded protein: CASRILGQGEQFF.